One and the same sample provided the 22 T cell receptor beta chains below, sequenced in a study of blood T cell repertoires in COVID-19. Generated by immunoSEQ multiplex PCR, the TCRdb table keeps only in-frame clones and is missing some. The sample lists roughly 670,000 clones, 90% occurring once. The sample consisted of peripheral blood. The receptors were gathered from a woman younger than 30 with acute or convalescent COVID-19.

This sequence joins TRBV2 and TRBJ2-1, with D perhaps TRBD1 (6 bases). Trimming removed 6 bases from V and 4 bases from J, with 13 bases in between. Germline V CDR1 and CDR2: SNHLY, FYNNEI. The length of the CDR3 is 14 residues. As DNA, the CDR3 is TGTGCCAGCAGCCCCCAGGGGTTATACAATGAGCAGTTCTTC. Its protein is CASSPQGLYNEQFF. Full variable domain (missing parts from reference TRBV2 and TRBJ2-1): EPEVTQTPSHQVTQMGQEVILRCVPISNHLYFYWYRQILGQKVEFLVSFYNNEISEKSEIFDDQFSVERPDGSNFTLKIRSTKLEDSAMYFCASSPQGLYNEQFFGPGTRLTVL.

The rearrangement links TRBV30 to TRBJ1-2, with TRBD1 identical over 9 bases. The V gene end was trimmed by 0 bases and the J gene end by 2 bases; junction bases not matched to a gene: 7. The CDR3 covers 16 residues. Germline V lookup: CDR1 GTSNPN, CDR2 SVGIG (reference sequence). CDR3 protein: CAWSVRGQGVNYGYTF. For the CDR3, the DNA is TGTGCCTGGAGTGTACGGGGACAGGGAGTCAACTATGGCTACACCTTC.

This chain connects TRBV29-1 to TRBJ2-5; D possibly corresponds to TRBD2 (6 bases). The length of the CDR3 is 15 residues. Germline V CDR1 and CDR2: SQVTM, ANQGSEA. V lost 7 bases and J 0 bases, leaving 18 bases between the germline ends. The CDR3 nucleotides read TGCAGCGCCGAAGGAGGGTCCCCTTACCAAGAGACCCAGTACTTC. It encodes CSAEGGSPYQETQYF.

V and J are TRBV6-2 or TRBV6-3 and TRBJ2-7; D remains unclear. V was trimmed by 7 bases and J by 0 bases, leaving 16 bases between them. The CDR3 extends over 15 amino acids. Germline assignment: CDR1 MNHEY and CDR2 SVGEGT. CDR3 region: CASTPRVIGSYEQYF. Written as DNA, the CDR3 is TGTGCCAGCACCCCCCGGGTTATTGGCTCCTACGAGCAGTACTTC.

J is TRBJ1-3 and V is TRBV5-1; TRBD1 might be the D (5 bases). CDR3 length: 15 amino acids. From germline, CDR1 is SGHRS and CDR2 YFSETQ. Trimming took 0 bases from V and 4 from J, leaving 11 bases between them. The CDR3: CASSLAQAYGNTIYF. CDR3 bases: TGCGCCAGCAGCTTGGCACAGGCTTACGGAAACACCATATATTTT.

Of note for this clone: Other nucleotide sequences from this sample produce the same CDR3. This chain joins TRBV27 and TRBJ2-7; D remains ambiguous. The CDR3 runs to 13 residues. Looked up from germline, CDR1 is MNHEY and CDR2 is SMNVEV (reference sequence). Trimming pared 2 bases from V and 2 bases from J, leaving 7 bases between. The CDR3 DNA is TGTGCCAGCAGTTTAGGGCAGACCTACGAGCAGTACTTC. Translating it yields CASSLGQTYEQYF.

The rearrangement uses TRBV3-1 (or the pseudogene TRBV3-2) and TRBJ2-1; 7 nucleotides align to TRBD2. The CDR3 is 15 residues long. The germline gives CDR1 LGHDT, CDR2 YNNKEL (reference sequence). V lost 8 bases, J lost 5 bases, and 12 bases stayed unmatched. The CDR3 protein is CASGRMSGAHNEQFF. DNA for the CDR3: TGTGCCAGCGGACGTATGAGCGGGGCCCACAATGAGCAGTTCTTC.

This chain links TRBV19 with TRBJ1-5; TRBD1 matches 7 bases. In germline, CDR1 is LNHDA, CDR2 SQIVND (reference sequence). The CDR3 sequence is 17 residues long. The ends lost 4 bases at V and 6 bases at J; junction bases unmatched: 15. The CDR3 protein is CASSRGQTLGLIQPQHF. CDR3 nucleotide sequence: TGTGCCAGTAGTAGGGGACAGACCCTGGGGTTGATTCAGCCCCAGCATTTT. The full variable domain, in which reference TRBV19 and TRBJ1-5 provide the parts outside the CDR3, is DGGITQSPKYLFRKEGQNVTLSCEQNLNHDAMYWYRQDPGQGLRLIYYSQIVNDFQKGDIAEGYSVSREKKESFPLTVTSAQKNPTAFYLCASSRGQTLGLIQPQHFGDGTRLSIL.

This clone was recorded once. The rearrangement joins TRBV6-5 to TRBJ2-5; TRBD1 matches 8 bases. The CDR3 totals 14 residues. Germline V gene data show CDR1 as MNHEY and CDR2 as SVGAGI. V was clipped by 1 base and J by 3 bases; unmatched bases: 1. The CDR3 loop is CASSYYRGKETQYF. The DNA of the CDR3 is TGTGCCAGCAGTTACTACAGGGGGAAAGAGACCCAGTACTTC.

The rearrangement links TRBV6-5 to TRBJ2-2, with 7 bases fitting TRBD1. V shed 5 bases, J shed 6 bases, and the junction held 9 bases outside the gene matches. The V gene's germline CDR1 is MNHEY and CDR2 SVGAGI. This CDR3 region has 15 residues. CDR3 bases: TGTGCCAGCAGTCCTGACAGGGTGAGGGCCGGGGAGCTGTTTTTT. The encoded protein is CASSPDRVRAGELFF.

The chain has TRBV19 and TRBJ1-5; D perhaps matches TRBD1 (5 bases). Trimming pared 6 bases from V and 4 bases from J, leaving 10 bases between. This CDR3 contains 13 residues. The V gene's germline CDR1 is LNHDA and CDR2 SQIVND (reference sequence). The CDR3 reads CASSQGWNQPQHF. CDR3 DNA: TGTGCCAGTAGCCAGGGATGGAATCAGCCCCAGCATTTT. The whole variable domain, filled in from reference TRBV19 and TRBJ1-5, reads DGGITQSPKYLFRKEGQNVTLSCEQNLNHDAMYWYRQDPGQGLRLIYYSQIVNDFQKGDIAEGYSVSREKKESFPLTVTSAQKNPTAFYLCASSQGWNQPQHFGDGTRLSIL.

V gene TRBV7-9 combines with J gene TRBJ1-1, with D perhaps matching TRBD1 (5 bases). V was shortened by 0 bases and J by 1 base, with 6 bases between the two germline ends. There are 14 residues in the CDR3. CDR1 is SEHNR, CDR2 FQNEAQ, per germline (reference sequence). The CDR3, as DNA: TGTGCCAGCAGCTTAGCGCAGGGGAACACTGAAGCTTTCTTT. It is translated as CASSLAQGNTEAFF.

This chain links TRBV4-3 with TRBJ2-3; the match to TRBD2 covers 9 bases. CDR3 length equals 16 residues. CDR1 LGHNA and CDR2 YSLEER come from the germline V gene. Trimming removed 0 bases from V and 2 bases from J; junction bases left unmatched: 3. CDR3 residues: CASSQDGTSLTDTQYF. CDR3 DNA: TGCGCCAGCAGCCAAGATGGGACTAGCCTCACAGATACGCAGTATTTT.

V gene TRBV19 combines with J gene TRBJ1-1; 9 bases line up with TRBD1. CDR1 is LNHDA, CDR2 SQIVND, per germline (reference sequence). The CDR3 consists of 16 residues. The V segment lost 5 bases and the J segment 4 bases; nucleotides outside the gene matches: 11. The CDR3 region has the DNA TGTGCCAGTAGTCTCCCGGGACAGGGATTCGGCACTGAAGCTTTCTTT. It yields the protein CASSLPGQGFGTEAFF.

V is TRBV4-1 and J is TRBJ2-1; D call uncertain. The CDR3 totals 13 residues. The V end was cut by 0 bases, the J end by 4 bases, with 4 bases between. Germline CDR1 MGHRA, CDR2 YSYEKL. The CDR3 nucleotides are TGCGCCAGCAGCCAAGAGTCATACAATGAGCAGTTCTTC. Its translation: CASSQESYNEQFF.

The chain is built from TRBV29-1 and TRBJ1-2, with 8 positions matching TRBD1. The CDR3 length is 13 residues. Germline loops: CDR1 SQVTM, CDR2 ANQGSEA. J was trimmed by 8 bases and V by 4 bases; bases with no gene match: 9. CDR3 amino acids: CSVAIDRGRGYTF. CDR3 coding DNA: TGCAGCGTTGCGATAGACAGGGGCCGGGGCTACACCTTC.

The genes are TRBV5-1 and TRBJ1-1; D unclear. The CDR3 runs 16 residues. Germline-derived CDR1 and CDR2 are SGHRS and YFSETQ. The V and J ends lost 0 bases and 4 bases respectively, with 16 bases between them. CDR3 amino acids: CASSLDTDDWSTEAFF. The CDR3 bases are TGCGCCAGCAGCTTGGACACGGATGATTGGAGCACTGAAGCTTTCTTT.

This clone was seen just once. CDR3 DNA: TGTGCCAGCAGCCCCCAACGGACAGGTGGAACAGATACGCAGTATTTT. Amino acids: CASSPQRTGGTDTQYF. The chain combines TRBV9 with TRBJ2-3; 7 bases agree with TRBD1. Germline V gene data show CDR1 as SGDLS and CDR2 as YYNGEE. V was pared by 4 bases and J by 3 bases, with 11 bases of the junction left unmatched. The CDR3 has 16 residues.

Written as DNA, the CDR3 is TGTGCCAGCAGTTATCAGGCGACCTCTGGAAACACCATATATTTT. The encoded protein is CASSYQATSGNTIYF. The chain recombines TRBV6-5 with TRBJ1-3; D not certain. Germline loops: CDR1 MNHEY, CDR2 SVGAGI. Between the trimmed V and J ends, which lost 3 bases and 0 bases, there was a span of 9 bases. The CDR3 spans 15 residues.

Only one count was recorded for this clone. The J gene is TRBJ1-2, the V gene TRBV11-2; 7 bases are a match to TRBD1. This CDR3 spans 15 amino acids. With 4 bases clipped from V and 5 bases from J, the junction kept 10 bases outside the gene matches. Germline V gene data show CDR1 as SGHAT and CDR2 as FQNNGV. CDR3 sequence: CASSSITGVVYGYTF. The CDR3 nucleotides read TGTGCCAGCAGCTCTATAACAGGGGTTGTATATGGCTACACCTTC. The full variable domain, completed using reference TRBV11-2 and TRBJ1-2, is EAGVAQSPRYKIIEKRQSVAFWCNPISGHATLYWYQQILGQGPKLLIQFQNNGVVDDSQLPKDRFSAERLKGVDSTLKIQPAKLEDSAVYLCASSSITGVVYGYTFGSGTRLTVV.

The chain's CDR3 is CASSHREGVWGTDTQYF. In DNA, the CDR3 is TGTGCCAGCAGCCATAGAGAGGGAGTTTGGGGCACAGATACGCAGTATTTT. The chain has TRBV7-2 and TRBJ2-3, with D maybe TRBD2 (5 bases). Trimming took off 5 bases at V and 1 base at J, with 19 bases between the two ends. The CDR3 is 17 residues long. Germline values: CDR1 SGHTA, CDR2 FQGNSA.

The chain combines TRBV24-1 with TRBJ1-2, with D possibly TRBD1 on 5 matching bases. V dropped 2 bases and J dropped 6 bases, with 15 bases sitting between them. Germline V CDR1 and CDR2: KGHDR, SFDVKD. CDR3 length equals 15 residues. CDR3 amino acids: CATSDYEQGMDGYTF. CDR3 in DNA: TGTGCCACCAGTGATTATGAGCAGGGTATGGATGGCTACACCTTC.